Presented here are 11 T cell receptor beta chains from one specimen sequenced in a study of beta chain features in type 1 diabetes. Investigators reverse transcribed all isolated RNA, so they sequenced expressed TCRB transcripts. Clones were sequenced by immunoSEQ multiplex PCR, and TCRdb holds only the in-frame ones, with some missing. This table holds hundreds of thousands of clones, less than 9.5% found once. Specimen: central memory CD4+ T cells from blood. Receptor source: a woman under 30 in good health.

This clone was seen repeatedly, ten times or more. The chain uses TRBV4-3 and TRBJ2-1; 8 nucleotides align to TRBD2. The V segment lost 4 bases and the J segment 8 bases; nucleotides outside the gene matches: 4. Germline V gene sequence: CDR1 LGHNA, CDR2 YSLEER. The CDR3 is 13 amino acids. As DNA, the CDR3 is TGCGCCAGCAGCCGGGGGACTAGGGATGAGCAGTTCTTC. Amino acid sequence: CASSRGTRDEQFF.

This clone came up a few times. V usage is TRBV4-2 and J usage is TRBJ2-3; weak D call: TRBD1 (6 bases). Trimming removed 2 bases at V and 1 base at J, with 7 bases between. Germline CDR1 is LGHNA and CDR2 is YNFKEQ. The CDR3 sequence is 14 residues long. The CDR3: CASSQQGRTDTQYF. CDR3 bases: TGTGCCAGCAGCCAACAGGGGCGCACAGATACGCAGTATTTT.

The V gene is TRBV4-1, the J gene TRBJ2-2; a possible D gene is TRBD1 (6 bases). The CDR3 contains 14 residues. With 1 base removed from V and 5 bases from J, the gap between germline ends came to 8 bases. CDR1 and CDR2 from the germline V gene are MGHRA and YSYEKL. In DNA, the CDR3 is TGCGCCAGCAGCCAAGGACAGGCGACCGGGGAGCTGTTTTTT. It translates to CASSQGQATGELFF.

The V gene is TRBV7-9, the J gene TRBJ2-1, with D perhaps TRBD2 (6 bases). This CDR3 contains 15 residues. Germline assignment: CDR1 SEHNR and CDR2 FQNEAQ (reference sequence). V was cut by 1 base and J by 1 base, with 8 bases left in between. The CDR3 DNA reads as TGTGCCAGCAGCTTAGGTGCGGGGTCCTACAATGAGCAGTTCTTC. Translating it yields CASSLGAGSYNEQFF.

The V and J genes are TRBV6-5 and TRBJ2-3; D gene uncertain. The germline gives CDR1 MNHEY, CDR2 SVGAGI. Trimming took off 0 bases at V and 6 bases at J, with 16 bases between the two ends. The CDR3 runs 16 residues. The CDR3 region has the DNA TGTGCCAGCAGTTACTCGAATAGGCTCGTTTTGGATACGCAGTATTTT. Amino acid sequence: CASSYSNRLVLDTQYF.

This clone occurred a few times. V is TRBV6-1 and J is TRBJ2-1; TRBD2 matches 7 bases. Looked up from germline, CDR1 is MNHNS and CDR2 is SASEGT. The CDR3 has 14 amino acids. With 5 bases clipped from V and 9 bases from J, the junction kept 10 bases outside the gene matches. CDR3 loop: CASSYGEGLGEQFF. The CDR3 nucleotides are TGTGCCAGCAGTTATGGGGAGGGATTGGGTGAGCAGTTCTTC.

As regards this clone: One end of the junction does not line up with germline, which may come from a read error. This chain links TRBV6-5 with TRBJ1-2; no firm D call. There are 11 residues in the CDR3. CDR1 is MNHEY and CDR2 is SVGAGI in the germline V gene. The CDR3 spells CAISENYGYTF. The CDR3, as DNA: TGTGCCATCAGTGAGAACTATGGCTACACCTTC.

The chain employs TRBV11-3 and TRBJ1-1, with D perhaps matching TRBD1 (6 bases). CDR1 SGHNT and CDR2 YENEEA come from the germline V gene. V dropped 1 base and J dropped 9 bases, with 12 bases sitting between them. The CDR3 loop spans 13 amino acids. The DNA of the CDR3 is TGTGCCAGCAGCTTAGGCCCGGACAGACAAGCTTTCTTT. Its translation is CASSLGPDRQAFF.

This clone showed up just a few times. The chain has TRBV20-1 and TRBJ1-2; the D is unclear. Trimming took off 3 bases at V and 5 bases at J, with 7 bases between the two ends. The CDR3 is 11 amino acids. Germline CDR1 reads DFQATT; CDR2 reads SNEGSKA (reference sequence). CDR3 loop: CSARVSYGYTF. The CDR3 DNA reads TGCAGTGCTAGGGTGTCATATGGCTACACCTTC.

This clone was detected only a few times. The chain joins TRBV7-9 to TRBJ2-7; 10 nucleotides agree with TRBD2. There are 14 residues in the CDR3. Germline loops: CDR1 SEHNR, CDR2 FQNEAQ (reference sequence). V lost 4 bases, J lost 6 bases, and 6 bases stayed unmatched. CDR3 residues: CASSWLAGESEQYF. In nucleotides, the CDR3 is TGTGCCAGCAGCTGGCTAGCGGGAGAAAGCGAGCAGTACTTC.

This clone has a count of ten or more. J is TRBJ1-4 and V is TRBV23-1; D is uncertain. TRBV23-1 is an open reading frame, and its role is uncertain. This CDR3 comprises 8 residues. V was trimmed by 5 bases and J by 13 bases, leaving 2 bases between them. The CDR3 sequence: CASSGLFF. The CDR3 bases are TGCGCCAGCAGTGGACTGTTTTTT.